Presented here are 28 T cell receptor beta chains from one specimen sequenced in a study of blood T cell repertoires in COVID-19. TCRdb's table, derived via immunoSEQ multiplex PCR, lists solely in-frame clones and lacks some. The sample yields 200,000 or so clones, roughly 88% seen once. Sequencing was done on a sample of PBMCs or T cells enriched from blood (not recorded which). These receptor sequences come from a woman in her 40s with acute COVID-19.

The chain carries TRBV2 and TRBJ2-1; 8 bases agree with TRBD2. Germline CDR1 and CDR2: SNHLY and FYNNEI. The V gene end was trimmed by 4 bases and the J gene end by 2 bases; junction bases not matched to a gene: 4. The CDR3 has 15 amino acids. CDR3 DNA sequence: TGTGCCAGCAGTGTTCGAGCGGGGGCCTACAATGAGCAGTTCTTC. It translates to CASSVRAGAYNEQFF.

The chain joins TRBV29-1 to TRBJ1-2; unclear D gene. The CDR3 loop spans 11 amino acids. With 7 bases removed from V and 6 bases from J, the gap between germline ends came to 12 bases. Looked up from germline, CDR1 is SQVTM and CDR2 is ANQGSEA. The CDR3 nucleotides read TGCAGCGGGAGGAGAGGAGATGGCTACACCTTC. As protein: CSGRRGDGYTF.

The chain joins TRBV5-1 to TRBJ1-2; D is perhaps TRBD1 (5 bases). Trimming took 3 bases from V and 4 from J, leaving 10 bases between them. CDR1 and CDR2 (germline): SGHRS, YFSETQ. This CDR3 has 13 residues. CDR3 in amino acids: CASSSGFGYGYTF. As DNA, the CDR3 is TGCGCCAGCAGCTCAGGGTTTGGCTATGGCTACACCTTC.

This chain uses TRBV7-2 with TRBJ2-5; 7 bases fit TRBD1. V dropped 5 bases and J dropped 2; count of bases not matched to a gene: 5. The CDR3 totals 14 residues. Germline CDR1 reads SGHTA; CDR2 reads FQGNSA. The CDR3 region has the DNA TGTGCCAGCAGCCCGGGACAGCTTCAAGAGACCCAGTACTTC. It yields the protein CASSPGQLQETQYF.

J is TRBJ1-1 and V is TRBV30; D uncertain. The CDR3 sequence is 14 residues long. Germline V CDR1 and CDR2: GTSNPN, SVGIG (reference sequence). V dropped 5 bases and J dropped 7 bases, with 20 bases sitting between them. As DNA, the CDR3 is TGTGCCTGGGTCGACACCCCGGGGATCGGTGAAGCTTTCTTT. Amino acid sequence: CAWVDTPGIGEAFF.

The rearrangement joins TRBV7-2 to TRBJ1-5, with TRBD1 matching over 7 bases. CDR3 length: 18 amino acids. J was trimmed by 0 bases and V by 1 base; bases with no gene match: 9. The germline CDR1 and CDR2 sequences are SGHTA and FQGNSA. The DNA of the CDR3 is TGTGCCAGCAGCTTAGGTCCGGGACAGAGTAGTAGCAATCAGCCCCAGCATTTT. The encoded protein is CASSLGPGQSSSNQPQHF.

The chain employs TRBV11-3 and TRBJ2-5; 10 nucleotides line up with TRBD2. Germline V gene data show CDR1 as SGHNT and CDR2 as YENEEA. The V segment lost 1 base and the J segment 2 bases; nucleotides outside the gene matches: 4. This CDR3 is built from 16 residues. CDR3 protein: CASSLGGSGGQETQYF. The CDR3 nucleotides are TGTGCCAGCAGCTTAGGTGGTAGCGGGGGGCAAGAGACCCAGTACTTC.

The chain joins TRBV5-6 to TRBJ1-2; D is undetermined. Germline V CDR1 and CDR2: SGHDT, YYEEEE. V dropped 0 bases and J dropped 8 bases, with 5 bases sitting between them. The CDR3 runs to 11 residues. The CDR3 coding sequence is TGTGCCAGCAGCTTGGGAGAAGGCTACACCTTC. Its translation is CASSLGEGYTF.

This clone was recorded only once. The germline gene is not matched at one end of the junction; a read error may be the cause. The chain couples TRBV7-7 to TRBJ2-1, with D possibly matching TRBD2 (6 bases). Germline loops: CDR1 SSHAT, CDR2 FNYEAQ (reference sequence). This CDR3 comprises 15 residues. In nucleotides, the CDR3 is TGTGCTAGCAGCTTGGGCGGGGCCTCCTACAATGAGCAGTTCTTC. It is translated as CASSLGGASYNEQFF.

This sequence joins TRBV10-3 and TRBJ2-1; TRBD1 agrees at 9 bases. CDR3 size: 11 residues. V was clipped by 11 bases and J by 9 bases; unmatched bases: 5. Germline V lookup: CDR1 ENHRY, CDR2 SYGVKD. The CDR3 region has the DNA TGTGCCTCGGGACAGGGAGTTGAGCAGTTCTTC. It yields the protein CASGQGVEQFF.

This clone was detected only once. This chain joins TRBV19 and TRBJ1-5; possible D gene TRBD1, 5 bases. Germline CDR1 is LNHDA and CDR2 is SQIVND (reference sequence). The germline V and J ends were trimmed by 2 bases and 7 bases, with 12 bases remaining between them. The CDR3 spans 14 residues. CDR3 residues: CASSIRGSGQPQHF. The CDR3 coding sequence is TGTGCCAGTAGTATACGGGGGTCTGGGCAGCCCCAGCATTTT. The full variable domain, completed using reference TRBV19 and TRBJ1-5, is DGGITQSPKYLFRKEGQNVTLSCEQNLNHDAMYWYRQDPGQGLRLIYYSQIVNDFQKGDIAEGYSVSREKKESFPLTVTSAQKNPTAFYLCASSIRGSGQPQHFGDGTRLSIL.

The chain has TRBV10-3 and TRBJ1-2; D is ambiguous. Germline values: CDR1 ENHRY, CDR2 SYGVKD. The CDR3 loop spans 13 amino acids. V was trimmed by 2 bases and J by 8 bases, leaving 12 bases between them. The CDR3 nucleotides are TGTGCCATCAGTGAGGGCGGCTTGTTGGGCTACACCTTC. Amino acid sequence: CAISEGGLLGYTF.

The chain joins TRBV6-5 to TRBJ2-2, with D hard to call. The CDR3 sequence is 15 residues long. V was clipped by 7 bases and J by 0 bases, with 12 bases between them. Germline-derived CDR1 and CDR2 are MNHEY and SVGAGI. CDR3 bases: TGTGCCAGCACTACTACTGCAACGAACACCGGGGAGCTGTTTTTT. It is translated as CASTTTATNTGELFF.

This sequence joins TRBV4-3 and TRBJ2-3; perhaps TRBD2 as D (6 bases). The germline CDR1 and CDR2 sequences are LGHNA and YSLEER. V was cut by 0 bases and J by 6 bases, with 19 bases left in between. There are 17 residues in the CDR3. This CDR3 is CASSQELGGGTRDTQYF. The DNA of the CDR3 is TGCGCCAGCAGCCAAGAATTAGGAGGCGGGACTCGCGATACGCAGTATTTT.

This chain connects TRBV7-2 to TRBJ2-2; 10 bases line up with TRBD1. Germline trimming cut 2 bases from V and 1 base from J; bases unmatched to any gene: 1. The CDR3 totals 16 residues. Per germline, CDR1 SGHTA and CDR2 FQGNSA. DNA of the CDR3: TGTGCCAGCAGCTTACGGGACAGGGGGAACACCGGGGAGCTGTTTTTT. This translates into CASSLRDRGNTGELFF.

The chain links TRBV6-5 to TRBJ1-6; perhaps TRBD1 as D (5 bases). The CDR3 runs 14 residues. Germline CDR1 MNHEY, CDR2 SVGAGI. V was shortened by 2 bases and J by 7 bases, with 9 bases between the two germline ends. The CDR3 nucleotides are TGTGCCAGCAGTTACCTCGGGGGGAATTCACCCCTCCACTTT. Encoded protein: CASSYLGGNSPLHF.

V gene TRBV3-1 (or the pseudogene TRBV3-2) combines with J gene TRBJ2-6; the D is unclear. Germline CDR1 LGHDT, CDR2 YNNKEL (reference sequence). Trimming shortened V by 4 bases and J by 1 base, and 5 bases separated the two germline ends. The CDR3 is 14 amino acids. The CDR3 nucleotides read TGTGCCAGCAGCCCTCTATCTGGGGCCAACGTCCTGACTTTC. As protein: CASSPLSGANVLTF.

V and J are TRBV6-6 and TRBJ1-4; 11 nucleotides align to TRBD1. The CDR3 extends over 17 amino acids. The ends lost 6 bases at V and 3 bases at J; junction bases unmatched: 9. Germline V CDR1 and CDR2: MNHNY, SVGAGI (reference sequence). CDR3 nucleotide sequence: TGTGCCAGCAGGCGAAGCCCGGGACAGGGGGCTAATGAAAAACTGTTTTTT. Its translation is CASRRSPGQGANEKLFF.

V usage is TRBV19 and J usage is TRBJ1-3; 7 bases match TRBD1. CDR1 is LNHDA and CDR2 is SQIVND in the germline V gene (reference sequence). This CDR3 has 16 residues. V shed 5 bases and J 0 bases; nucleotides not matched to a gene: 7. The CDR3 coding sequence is TGTGCCAGTAGTCCCGACAGGGACCGCTCTGGAAACACCATATATTTT. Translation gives CASSPDRDRSGNTIYF. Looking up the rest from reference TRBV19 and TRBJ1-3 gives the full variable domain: DGGITQSPKYLFRKEGQNVTLSCEQNLNHDAMYWYRQDPGQGLRLIYYSQIVNDFQKGDIAEGYSVSREKKESFPLTVTSAQKNPTAFYLCASSPDRDRSGNTIYFGEGSWLTVV.

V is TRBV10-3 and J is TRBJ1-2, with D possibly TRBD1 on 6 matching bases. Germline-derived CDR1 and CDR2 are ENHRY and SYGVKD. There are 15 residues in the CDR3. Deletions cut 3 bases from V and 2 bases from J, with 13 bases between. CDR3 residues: CAISDLTGWNYGYTF. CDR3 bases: TGTGCCATCAGTGACTTGACAGGTTGGAACTATGGCTACACCTTC.

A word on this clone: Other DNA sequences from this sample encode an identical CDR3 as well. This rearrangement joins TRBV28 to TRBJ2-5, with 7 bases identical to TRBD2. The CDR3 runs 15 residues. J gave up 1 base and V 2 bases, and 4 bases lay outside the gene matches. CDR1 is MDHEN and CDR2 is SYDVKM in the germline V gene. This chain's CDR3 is CASSLSGAPQETQYF. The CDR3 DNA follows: TGTGCCAGCAGTTTAAGCGGGGCTCCCCAAGAGACCCAGTACTTC.

Written as DNA, the CDR3 is TGTGCCAGCAGTCCCCCCGGTCCGTATGGCTACACCTTC. Translating it yields CASSPPGPYGYTF. The rearrangement links TRBV28 to TRBJ1-2, with D uncertain. The CDR3 is made up of 13 amino acids. Trimming left V 5 bases short and J 5 bases short, with 12 bases between. In germline, CDR1 is MDHEN, CDR2 SYDVKM.

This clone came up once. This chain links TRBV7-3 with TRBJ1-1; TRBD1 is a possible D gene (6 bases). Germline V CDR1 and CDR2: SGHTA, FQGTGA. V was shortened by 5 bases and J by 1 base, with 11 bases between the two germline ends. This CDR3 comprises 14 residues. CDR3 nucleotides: TGTGCCAGCAGCCTCCGGACAGCGAACACTGAAGCTTTCTTT. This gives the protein CASSLRTANTEAFF.

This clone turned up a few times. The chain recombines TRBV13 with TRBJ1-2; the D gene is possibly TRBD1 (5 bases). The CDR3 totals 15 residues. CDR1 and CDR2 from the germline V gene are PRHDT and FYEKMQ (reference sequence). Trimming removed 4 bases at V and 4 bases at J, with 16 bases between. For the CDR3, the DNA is TGTGCCAGCAGCTCCCAGAGGGCCGGGGGCTATGGCTACACCTTC. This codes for CASSSQRAGGYGYTF.

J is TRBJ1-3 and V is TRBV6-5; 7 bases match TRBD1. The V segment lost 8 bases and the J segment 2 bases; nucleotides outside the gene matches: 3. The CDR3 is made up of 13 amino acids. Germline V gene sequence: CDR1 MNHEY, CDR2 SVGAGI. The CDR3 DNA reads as TGTGCCAGCTTAACAGGGGCTGGAAACACCATATATTTT. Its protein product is CASLTGAGNTIYF.

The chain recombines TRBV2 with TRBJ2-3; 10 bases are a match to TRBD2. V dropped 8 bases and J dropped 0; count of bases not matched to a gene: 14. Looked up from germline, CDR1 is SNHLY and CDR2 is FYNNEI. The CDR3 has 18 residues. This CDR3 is CASAGLASRTFSTDTQYF. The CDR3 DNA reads TGTGCCAGCGCGGGACTAGCGAGCCGAACCTTTAGCACAGATACGCAGTATTTT.

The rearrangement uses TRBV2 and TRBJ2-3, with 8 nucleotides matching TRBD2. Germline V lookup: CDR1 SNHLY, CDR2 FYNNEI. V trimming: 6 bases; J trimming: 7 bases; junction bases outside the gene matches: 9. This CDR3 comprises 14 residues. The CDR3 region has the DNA TGTGCCAGCAGCCCAAGCGGGGGTGGTTATACGCAGTATTTT. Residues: CASSPSGGGYTQYF.

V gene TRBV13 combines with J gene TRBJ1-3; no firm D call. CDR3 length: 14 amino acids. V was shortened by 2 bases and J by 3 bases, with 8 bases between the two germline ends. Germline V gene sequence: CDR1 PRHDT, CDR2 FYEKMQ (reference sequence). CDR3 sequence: CASSLRQGGNTIYF. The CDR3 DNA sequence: TGTGCCAGCAGCTTACGACAAGGTGGAAACACCATATATTTT. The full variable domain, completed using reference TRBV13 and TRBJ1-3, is AAGVIQSPRHLIKEKRETATLKCYPIPRHDTVYWYQQGPGQDPQFLISFYEKMQSDKGSIPDRFSAQQFSDYHSELNMSSLELGDSALYFCASSLRQGGNTIYFGEGSWLTVV.